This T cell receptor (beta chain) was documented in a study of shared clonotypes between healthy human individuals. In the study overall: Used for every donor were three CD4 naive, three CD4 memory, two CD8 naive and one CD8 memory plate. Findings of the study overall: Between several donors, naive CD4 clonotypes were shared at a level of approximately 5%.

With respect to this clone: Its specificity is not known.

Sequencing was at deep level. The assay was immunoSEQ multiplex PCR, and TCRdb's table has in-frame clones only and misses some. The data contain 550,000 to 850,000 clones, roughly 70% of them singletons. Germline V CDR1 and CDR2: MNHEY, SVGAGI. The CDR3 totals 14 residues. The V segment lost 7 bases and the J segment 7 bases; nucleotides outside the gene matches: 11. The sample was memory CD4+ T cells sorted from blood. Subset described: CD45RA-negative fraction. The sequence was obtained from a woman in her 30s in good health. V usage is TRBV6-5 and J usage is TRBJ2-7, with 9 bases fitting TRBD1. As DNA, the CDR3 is TGTGCCAGCAACGGACAGGGGCTGGGATGGGAGCAGTACTTC. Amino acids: CASNGQGLGWEQYF.